This TCR beta chain is drawn from a study of T cell changes during pregnancy in multiple sclerosis. From germline, CDR1 is MNHNS and CDR2 SASEGT. Unmatched junction bases numbered 6, after V lost 4 bases and J lost 3 bases. This CDR3 has 15 residues. This clone was seen only once. Using immunoSEQ multiplex PCR, the repertoire was profiled, and TCRdb retains in-frame clones only, with some absent. Here the sample spans around 88,000 clones, 92% being singletons. The sequences come from peripheral blood, collected after pregnancy. This receptor was obtained from a female donor in good health, enrolled as a control in a pregnancy study. The gene calls are TRBV6-1 and TRBJ1-5; 7 bases match TRBD1. The CDR3, as DNA: TGTGCCAGCAGTGCGGGACAGTCCCACAATCAGCCCCAGCATTTT. The encoded protein is CASSAGQSHNQPQHF.